This T cell receptor beta chain derives from a study of cytomegalovirus exposure and HLA in healthy donors. The CDR3 runs to 13 residues. Germline CDR1 LNHDA, CDR2 SQIVND (reference sequence). V gave up 5 bases and J gave up 8 bases, with 10 bases separating them. The protocol was immunoSEQ multiplex PCR, while the TCRdb copy is restricted to in-frame clones and leaves out a portion. The data contain 150,000 to 200,000 clones, over 80% of them seen just once; the ten biggest clones take up approximately 2.3%. The sequenced sample consisted of PBMCs. This rearrangement joins TRBV19 to TRBJ1-6; D may be TRBD1 (5 bases). This sequence was found in a man aged 30 to 45 in good health and CMV-seropositive. CDR3 region: CASSSQQDSPLHF. The CDR3, as DNA: TGTGCCAGTAGTTCCCAACAGGATTCACCCCTCCACTTT.